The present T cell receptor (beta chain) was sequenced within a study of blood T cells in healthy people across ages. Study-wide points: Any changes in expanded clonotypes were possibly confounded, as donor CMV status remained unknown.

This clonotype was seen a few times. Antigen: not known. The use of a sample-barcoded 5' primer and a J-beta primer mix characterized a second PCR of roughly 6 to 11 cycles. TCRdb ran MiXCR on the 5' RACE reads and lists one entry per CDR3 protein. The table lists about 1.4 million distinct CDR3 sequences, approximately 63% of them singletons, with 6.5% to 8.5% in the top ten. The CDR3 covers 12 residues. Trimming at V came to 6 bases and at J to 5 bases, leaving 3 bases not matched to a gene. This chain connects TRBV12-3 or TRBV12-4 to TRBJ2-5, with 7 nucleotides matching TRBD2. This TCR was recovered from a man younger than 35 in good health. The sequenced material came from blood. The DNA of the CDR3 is TGTGCCAGCAGCAATAGCGGGGAGACCCAGTACTTC. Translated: CASSNSGETQYF.